This entry lists 28 T cell receptor beta chains sequenced from one sample in a study of OX40 agonist ivuxolimab in advanced cancers. This table comes from immunoSEQ multiplex PCR, and its TCRdb copy is limited to in-frame clones, with some not included. There are roughly 10,000 clones in the sample; roughly 90% occur only once, and 16% lies in the top ten. The sequencing used CD4+ or CD8+ T cells sorted from blood, collected in a trial of the OX40 agonist ivuxolimab. These receptors originate from an adult with an advanced solid tumor such as melanoma, head and neck, liver or kidney cancer.

The chain links TRBV11-2 to TRBJ2-7; tentative D call: TRBD2 (6 bases). Germline-derived CDR1 and CDR2 are SGHAT and FQNNGV. The CDR3 runs to 15 residues. V lost 4 bases and J lost 3, with 16 bases in between. CDR3 sequence (DNA): TGTGCCAGCAGCTCAGGAGGGACGGGCCGCTACGAGCAGTACTTC. It encodes CASSSGGTGRYEQYF.

V and J are TRBV9 and TRBJ2-2, with 13 bases matching TRBD2. V lost 5 bases, J lost 7 bases, and 5 bases stayed unmatched. CDR1 and CDR2 from the germline V gene are SGDLS and YYNGEE. This CDR3 region has 15 residues. This CDR3 reads CASRGLAGAVGELFF. The CDR3 region has the DNA TGTGCCAGCAGAGGACTAGCGGGAGCGGTCGGGGAGCTGTTTTTT.

The chain uses TRBV27 and TRBJ1-1; 7 bases match TRBD1. This CDR3 is built from 12 residues. From germline, CDR1 is MNHEY and CDR2 SMNVEV (reference sequence). Trimming took 6 bases from V and 7 from J; bases not matched to a gene: 5. CDR3 bases: TGTGCCAGCAGCAAGACAGGGAATGAAGCTTTCTTT. Its protein product is CASSKTGNEAFF.

This chain joins TRBV9 and TRBJ1-2, with 10 nucleotides matching TRBD1. The CDR3 length is 15 residues. Germline trimming cut 3 bases from V and 8 bases from J; bases unmatched to any gene: 10. The germline V gene has CDR1 SGDLS and CDR2 YYNGEE. CDR3 DNA: TGTGCCAGCAGCGGACCGACAGGGGGCGCACGGGGCTACACCTTC. Its protein product is CASSGPTGGARGYTF.

The rearrangement joins TRBV29-1 to TRBJ1-1; D is ambiguous. This CDR3 has 11 amino acids. V dropped 3 bases and J dropped 1 base, with 3 bases sitting between them. Germline assignment: CDR1 SQVTM and CDR2 ANQGSEA. The CDR3 sequence: CSVERNTEAFF. The CDR3 bases are TGCAGCGTTGAGCGGAACACTGAAGCTTTCTTT.

The chain employs TRBV7-8 and TRBJ2-1, with 9 bases lining up with TRBD2. In germline, CDR1 is SGHVS, CDR2 FQNEAQ. The CDR3 is made up of 16 amino acids. V shed 4 bases and J 9 bases; nucleotides not matched to a gene: 13. As DNA, the CDR3 is TGTGCCAGCAGCTCCCCTCTGGCGGGGGGGGTGGGTGAGCAGTTCTTC. Its protein is CASSSPLAGGVGEQFF.

The V gene is TRBV13, the J gene TRBJ2-2; 7 nucleotides agree with TRBD1. Germline V gene sequence: CDR1 PRHDT, CDR2 FYEKMQ (reference sequence). The CDR3 is 14 residues long. J was trimmed by 4 bases and V by 5 bases; bases with no gene match: 4. CDR3 nucleotide sequence: TGTGCCAGCAGCGGGACAGTAGGCACCGGGGAGCTGTTTTTT. Amino acids: CASSGTVGTGELFF.

This clone was seen more than once but under ten times. The J gene is TRBJ1-5, the V gene TRBV28; 7 nucleotides line up with TRBD1. The CDR3 is made up of 18 amino acids. V lost 4 bases, J lost 0 bases, and 12 bases stayed unmatched. CDR1 is MDHEN, CDR2 SYDVKM, per germline. Here the CDR3 DNA reads TGTGCCAGCAGTTCCCACCGCAGGGGGGTTTATAGCAATCAGCCCCAGCATTTT. This encodes CASSSHRRGVYSNQPQHF.

The rearrangement joins TRBV27 to TRBJ1-2; D might be TRBD1 (5 bases). Per the germline V gene, CDR1 is MNHEY and CDR2 is SMNVEV (reference sequence). V dropped 5 bases and J dropped 4 bases, with 11 bases sitting between them. The CDR3 contains 13 residues. The DNA for the CDR3 is TGTGCCAGCAGTGGGGGTAGGAGCTATGGCTACACCTTC. Encoded protein: CASSGGRSYGYTF.

The CDR3 bases are TGTGCCAGCAGCCCCGGACAGACCAATCAGCCCCAGCATTTT. Translation: CASSPGQTNQPQHF. This chain uses TRBV11-2 with TRBJ1-5, with D possibly matching TRBD1 (6 bases). Trimming left V 5 bases short and J 3 bases short, with 11 bases between. Germline V gene sequence: CDR1 SGHAT, CDR2 FQNNGV. The CDR3 contains 14 residues.

The chain is built from TRBV5-6 and TRBJ1-6; 11 nucleotides agree with TRBD1. CDR3 size: 12 residues. The V segment lost 4 bases and the J segment 18 bases; nucleotides outside the gene matches: 6. CDR1 is SGHDT and CDR2 is YYEEEE in the germline V gene. The CDR3 DNA reads TGTGCCAGCAGCCGAACCGGGACAGGGGGCCACTTT. Translated: CASSRTGTGGHF. Together with reference TRBV5-6 and TRBJ1-6, the CDR3 gives the full variable domain: DAGVTQSPTHLIKTRGQQVTLRCSPKSGHDTVSWYQQALGQGPQFIFQYYEEEERQRGNFPDRFSGHQFPNYSSELNVNALLLGDSALYLCASSRTGTGGHFGNGTRLTVT.

The rearrangement joins TRBV7-9 to TRBJ1-3; no clear D gene. The CDR3 extends over 14 amino acids. Germline values: CDR1 SEHNR, CDR2 FQNEAQ (reference sequence). V lost 5 bases, J lost 0 bases, and 8 bases lay in between. The CDR3: CASSEIFSGNTIYF. The DNA of the CDR3 is TGTGCCAGCAGCGAGATTTTCTCTGGAAACACCATATATTTT.

The table lists this clone with a few counts. The chain combines TRBV21-1 with TRBJ2-7. TRBV21-1 is a known pseudogene. CDR3 length: 16 residues. The CDR3 DNA follows: TGTGCCAGCAGCCCCCGAAGGGTTCTCTTTTCTTACGAGCAGTACTTC. It codes for CASSPRRVLFSYEQYF.

CDR3 bases: TGTGCCAGCAGCTTAGAAGGACTCTGGGAGACCCAGTACTTC. Amino acid sequence: CASSLEGLWETQYF. The chain has TRBV11-2 and TRBJ2-5; TRBD2 is a possible D gene (5 bases). From germline, CDR1 is SGHAT and CDR2 FQNNGV. Trimming shortened V by 0 bases and J by 5 bases, and 10 bases separated the two germline ends. The CDR3 spans 14 residues.

The CDR3 sequence: CASSSRTDYEQYF. In DNA, the CDR3 is TGTGCCAGCAGCTCCAGGACCGACTACGAGCAGTACTTC. This chain joins TRBV11-2 and TRBJ2-7; D is uncertain. Trimming pared 4 bases from V and 3 bases from J, leaving 10 bases between. The germline CDR1 and CDR2 sequences are SGHAT and FQNNGV. This CDR3 spans 13 amino acids. Together with reference TRBV11-2 and TRBJ2-7, the CDR3 gives the full variable domain: EAGVAQSPRYKIIEKRQSVAFWCNPISGHATLYWYQQILGQGPKLLIQFQNNGVVDDSQLPKDRFSAERLKGVDSTLKIQPAKLEDSAVYLCASSSRTDYEQYFGPGTRLTVT.

This clone has just one count. The genes are TRBV7-7 and TRBJ2-5; a possible D gene is TRBD1 (5 bases). The germline gives CDR1 SSHAT, CDR2 FNYEAQ (reference sequence). CDR3 length: 13 amino acids. Trimming left V 4 bases short and J 6 bases short, with 12 bases between. The CDR3 coding sequence is TGTGCCAGCAGCTCTGGGCCAGGGAAGACCCAGTACTTC. It translates to CASSSGPGKTQYF.

The chain is built from TRBV27 and TRBJ2-2; 10 nucleotides agree with TRBD2. The V gene's germline CDR1 is MNHEY and CDR2 SMNVEV (reference sequence). The CDR3 consists of 17 residues. V gave up 2 bases and J gave up 0 bases; unmatched junction bases: 3. Written as DNA, the CDR3 is TGTGCCAGCAGTTTACCTAGCGGGGGCCCGAACACCGGGGAGCTGTTTTTT. Its translation: CASSLPSGGPNTGELFF.

The CDR3 coding sequence is TGTGCCAGCAGTTACGGGGGAACCGAGCAGTACTTC. Its protein product is CASSYGGTEQYF. The V gene is TRBV6-6, the J gene TRBJ2-7; D might be TRBD1 or TRBD2, each matching 5 bases. Germline lookup yields CDR1 MNHNY and CDR2 SVGAGI (reference sequence). This CDR3 is 12 amino acids long. Trimming removed 2 bases from V and 6 bases from J, with 8 bases in between.

The chain couples TRBV28 to TRBJ2-1; D remains unclear. V was cut by 7 bases and J by 4 bases, with 14 bases left in between. Germline CDR1 is MDHEN and CDR2 is SYDVKM. This CDR3 spans 14 amino acids. The CDR3 reads CASTRWGEYNEQFF. The DNA for the CDR3 is TGTGCCAGCACCCGGTGGGGTGAGTACAATGAGCAGTTCTTC. Combining the CDR3 with reference TRBV28 and TRBJ2-1 gives the whole variable domain DVKVTQSSRYLVKRTGEKVFLECVQDMDHENMFWYRQDPGLGLRLIYFSYDVKMKEKGDIPEGYSVSREKKERFSLILESASTNQTSMYLCASTRWGEYNEQFFGPGTRLTVL.

V gene TRBV9 combines with J gene TRBJ2-2; 12 bases fit TRBD2. The CDR3 is made up of 16 amino acids. Germline-derived CDR1 and CDR2 are SGDLS and YYNGEE. V gave up 4 bases and J gave up 3 bases; unmatched junction bases: 4. The CDR3 protein is CASSLGTSGYTGELFF. The CDR3 DNA reads as TGTGCCAGCAGCCTCGGGACTAGCGGGTACACCGGGGAGCTGTTTTTT.

This sequence joins TRBV28 and TRBJ2-1, with 11 bases matching TRBD1. Germline values: CDR1 MDHEN, CDR2 SYDVKM. V lost 6 bases to trimming and J lost 7 bases; unmatched junction nucleotides: 11. The CDR3 is 16 residues long. CDR3 sequence (DNA): TGTGCCAGCAGCCTTTATACCGGGACAGGGGGAAATGAGCAGTTCTTC. Translating it yields CASSLYTGTGGNEQFF.

This chain uses TRBV19 with TRBJ1-6; tentative D call: TRBD1 (5 bases). Germline CDR1 LNHDA, CDR2 SQIVND (reference sequence). Trimming cost V 3 bases and J 8 bases, with 11 bases left between them. The CDR3 extends over 14 amino acids. The CDR3 loop reads CASSIPGDYSPLHF. DNA of the CDR3: TGTGCCAGTAGTATCCCGGGGGATTATTCACCCCTCCACTTT.

Note on this clone: One junction end does not reproduce the germline sequence, and a read error may be involved. CDR3 sequence: CASSPPYHEQFF. The DNA of the CDR3 is TGTGCCAGCTCACCACCCTACCATGAGCAGTTCTTC. The rearrangement links TRBV18 to TRBJ2-1; no clear D. Germline V gene sequence: CDR1 KGHSH, CDR2 LQKENI. The CDR3 sequence is 12 residues long. The whole variable domain, filled in from reference TRBV18 and TRBJ2-1, reads NAGVMQNPRHLVRRRGQEARLRCSPMKGHSHVYWYRQLPEEGLKFMVYLQKENIIDESGMPKERFSAEFPKEGPSILRIQQVVRGDSAAYFCASSPPYHEQFFGPGTRLTVL.

The genes are TRBV18 and TRBJ2-5, with 10 bases identical to TRBD1. The J call may be wrong; the DNA end is better matched by TRBJ2-7. Germline CDR1 is KGHSH and CDR2 is LQKENI. CDR3 length: 15 residues. The chain's CDR3 is CASSPGTGAFDEQYF. The CDR3 region has the DNA TGTGCCAGCTCACCTGGGACAGGGGCATTTGACGAGCAGTACTTC.

This clone was counted a single time. V gene TRBV27 combines with J gene TRBJ2-7, with 12 nucleotides matching TRBD1. The CDR3 consists of 14 residues. The germline V gene encodes CDR1 MNHEY and CDR2 SMNVEV (reference sequence). V lost 4 bases to trimming and J lost 5 bases; unmatched junction nucleotides: 3. The DNA for the CDR3 is TGTGCCAGCAGTTGGGACAGGGGGCTGAACGAGCAGTACTTC. Protein: CASSWDRGLNEQYF.

This rearrangement joins TRBV6-5 to TRBJ1-1; D is ambiguous. Germline lookup yields CDR1 MNHEY and CDR2 SVGAGI. The CDR3 is 15 amino acids. V was clipped by 3 bases and J by 0 bases, with 11 bases between them. The CDR3 coding sequence is TGTGCCAGCAGTTATTCCGACCCCATGAACACTGAAGCTTTCTTT. The encoded protein is CASSYSDPMNTEAFF.

V and J are TRBV7-9 and TRBJ2-2; 13 nucleotides line up with TRBD2. Germline V gene sequence: CDR1 SEHNR, CDR2 FQNEAQ (reference sequence). V lost 5 bases, J lost 3 bases, and 6 bases stayed unmatched. The CDR3 sequence is 17 residues long. In DNA, the CDR3 is TGTGCCAGCAGCAATCAACTAGCGGGGGGGCACACCGGGGAGCTGTTTTTT. This sequence encodes CASSNQLAGGHTGELFF.

The chain joins TRBV6-6 to TRBJ1-5; maybe TRBD1 (5 bases). From germline, CDR1 is MNHNY and CDR2 SVGAGI (reference sequence). With 7 bases removed from V and 6 bases from J, the gap between germline ends came to 13 bases. The CDR3 loop spans 13 amino acids. The CDR3 protein is CASKGTWGQPQHF. The CDR3 nucleotides are TGTGCCAGCAAAGGGACCTGGGGTCAGCCCCAGCATTTT.